The 16 T cell receptor beta chains presented below share a single source sample, sequenced in a study of siplizumab effects on memory and regulatory T cells. The table came from immunoSEQ multiplex PCR; TCRdb's copy has only in-frame clones and leaves some out. The table includes about 27,000 clones, roughly 82% detected once. The sequencing sample was made of memory CD4+ T cells sorted from blood. The receptors here all came from a human donor in good health.

CDR3 bases: TGTGCCAGCAGCCAGGGACTAGGGGGGCAAGAGACCCAGTACTTC. Translated, it gives CASSQGLGGQETQYF. This chain uses TRBV9 with TRBJ2-5, with 8 bases lining up with TRBD2. J gave up 2 bases and V 4 bases, and 7 bases lay outside the gene matches. This CDR3 comprises 15 residues. Germline assignment: CDR1 SGDLS and CDR2 YYNGEE.

CDR3 protein: CASSSQTGSTEAFF. CDR3 bases: TGTGCCAGCAGCTCCCAGACAGGGAGCACTGAAGCTTTCTTT. This chain joins TRBV5-4 and TRBJ1-1; TRBD1 matches 7 bases. The germline gives CDR1 SGHNT, CDR2 YYREEE (reference sequence). This CDR3 has 14 residues. With 3 bases clipped from V and 4 bases from J, the junction kept 6 bases outside the gene matches.

The chain carries TRBV29-1 and TRBJ2-5, with 7 bases identical to TRBD1. CDR1 and CDR2 (germline): SQVTM, ANQGSEA. The CDR3 runs to 15 residues. The ends lost 5 bases at V and 5 bases at J; junction bases unmatched: 14. In nucleotides, the CDR3 is TGCAGCGTTACAGGGGACGGGTCCGCCGGCGAGACCCAGTACTTC. Protein product: CSVTGDGSAGETQYF.

The V and J genes are TRBV2 and TRBJ2-1; 8 bases are a match to TRBD2. Germline-derived CDR1 and CDR2 are SNHLY and FYNNEI. The V and J ends lost 4 bases and 2 bases, in that order; junction bases with no gene match: 4. The CDR3 totals 15 residues. CDR3 amino acids: CASSVLAGPYNEQFF. In nucleotides, the CDR3 is TGTGCCAGCAGTGTCCTAGCGGGCCCCTACAATGAGCAGTTCTTC. The full variable domain, rest sourced from reference TRBV2 and TRBJ2-1, is EPEVTQTPSHQVTQMGQEVILRCVPISNHLYFYWYRQILGQKVEFLVSFYNNEISEKSEIFDDQFSVERPDGSNFTLKIRSTKLEDSAMYFCASSVLAGPYNEQFFGPGTRLTVL.

The V gene is TRBV30, the J gene TRBJ1-2; no clear D. This CDR3 is built from 14 residues. The V end was cut by 1 base, the J end by 2 bases, with 11 bases between. Germline CDR1 GTSNPN, CDR2 SVGIG (reference sequence). Here the CDR3 DNA reads TGTGCCTGGAGTGCCCTTGGGCAGAACTATGGCTACACCTTC. Its translation is CAWSALGQNYGYTF. Drawing the rest from reference TRBV30 and TRBJ1-2, the complete variable domain is SQTIHQWPATLVQPVGSPLSLECTVEGTSNPNLYWYRQAAGRGLQLLFYSVGIGQISSEVPQNLSASRPQDRQFILSSKKLLLSDSGFYLCAWSALGQNYGYTFGSGTRLTVV.

The rearrangement uses TRBV4-1 and TRBJ1-2; the D gene is possibly TRBD1 (5 bases). Germline values: CDR1 MGHRA, CDR2 YSYEKL. The length of the CDR3 is 17 residues. V lost 0 bases and J lost 4, with 18 bases in between. The CDR3: CASSQDYVWGESYGYTF. The CDR3 nucleotides read TGCGCCAGCAGCCAAGATTACGTATGGGGGGAATCCTATGGCTACACCTTC.

The chain employs TRBV29-1 and TRBJ2-7; 9 nucleotides align to TRBD2. CDR3 length: 15 amino acids. Germline lookup yields CDR1 SQVTM and CDR2 ANQGSEA. The junction had 13 bases not matched to a gene; V was cut back by 6 bases and J by 4 bases. In DNA, the CDR3 is TGCAGCGTCAAAAGGGGTAGCGGGAGTACTTACGAGCAGTACTTC. Translating gives CSVKRGSGSTYEQYF.

Here the CDR3 DNA reads TGCGCCAGCAGCCCCACGACAGGGACTGGAAACACCATATATTTT. Its protein product is CASSPTTGTGNTIYF. V is TRBV5-1 and J is TRBJ1-3; 7 bases are a match to TRBD1. The CDR3 is made up of 15 amino acids. Unmatched junction bases numbered 6, after V lost 4 bases and J lost 2 bases. Germline V gene data show CDR1 as SGHRS and CDR2 as YFSETQ.

This clone showed up just once. The chain links TRBV28 to TRBJ2-4, with D possibly being TRBD1 or TRBD2 (5 bases each). V dropped 5 bases and J dropped 0 bases, with 14 bases sitting between them. The germline V gene has CDR1 MDHEN and CDR2 SYDVKM. This CDR3 has 16 amino acids. The CDR3 loop reads CASSTGAELAKNIQYF. The DNA for the CDR3 is TGTGCCAGCAGTACCGGGGCCGAGCTAGCCAAAAACATTCAGTACTTC.

V is TRBV28 and J is TRBJ1-1; D unclear. The V and J ends lost 11 bases and 3 bases respectively, with 16 bases between them. The CDR3 sequence is 13 residues long. Germline V CDR1 and CDR2: MDHEN, SYDVKM. CDR3 sequence (DNA): TGTGCCGCAAGGAAAGGGAGGGACACTGAAGCTTTCTTT. It specifies CAARKGRDTEAFF.

The J gene is TRBJ2-1, the V gene TRBV19; D could derive from TRBD1 or TRBD2 (6 bases each). Trimming removed 5 bases from V and 3 bases from J, with 14 bases in between. The CDR3 sequence is 15 residues long. The germline V gene encodes CDR1 LNHDA and CDR2 SQIVND (reference sequence). The CDR3: CASSQRRGDYNEQFF. CDR3 bases: TGTGCCAGTAGTCAGCGGAGGGGGGACTACAATGAGCAGTTCTTC.

This sequence joins TRBV4-2 and TRBJ1-2, with D maybe TRBD1 (6 bases). V was pared by 4 bases and J by 4 bases, with 13 bases between. This CDR3 has 14 residues. The V gene's germline CDR1 is LGHNA and CDR2 YNFKEQ. In nucleotides, the CDR3 is TGTGCCAGCAGCCCAAGGGGGGATGGCTATGGCTACACCTTC. Its translation: CASSPRGDGYGYTF.

This chain uses TRBV19 with TRBJ2-7; 9 nucleotides agree with TRBD1. Trimming cost V 6 bases and J 3 bases; bases outside gene matches: 6. Germline V gene sequence: CDR1 LNHDA, CDR2 SQIVND (reference sequence). The CDR3 is made up of 14 amino acids. The CDR3 loop reads CASSPDRGNYEQYF. The CDR3, as DNA: TGTGCCAGTAGCCCTGACAGGGGGAACTACGAGCAGTACTTC.

The J gene is TRBJ2-2, the V gene TRBV7-9; TRBD2 matches 9 bases. J was trimmed by 2 bases and V by 6 bases; bases with no gene match: 4. This CDR3 spans 15 amino acids. The germline CDR1 and CDR2 sequences are SEHNR and FQNEAQ (reference sequence). The CDR3 nucleotides read TGTGCCAGCAGGTCTAGCGGGAAAAACACCGGGGAGCTGTTTTTT. This translates into CASRSSGKNTGELFF.

The gene calls are TRBV9 and TRBJ2-2, with 7 bases matching TRBD2. The CDR3 has 13 residues. Per germline, CDR1 SGDLS and CDR2 YYNGEE. V gave up 4 bases and J gave up 6 bases; unmatched junction bases: 3. The CDR3: CASSPGLAGELFF. The CDR3 region has the DNA TGTGCCAGCAGCCCCGGACTAGCCGGGGAGCTGTTTTTT.

The chain links TRBV7-2 to TRBJ2-2; TRBD1 aligns across 9 bases. The V segment lost 4 bases and the J segment 4 bases; nucleotides outside the gene matches: 4. Germline V gene lookup returns CDR1 SGHTA and CDR2 FQGNSA. The CDR3 loop spans 15 amino acids. The CDR3 here is CASSSTGGFTGELFF. CDR3 nucleotide sequence: TGTGCCAGCAGCTCGACAGGGGGATTCACCGGGGAGCTGTTTTTT.